This T cell receptor beta chain was sequenced during a study of OX40 agonist ivuxolimab in advanced cancers. Study-level information: A partial response was reached by three patients: one with hepatocellular carcinoma and two with cutaneous melanoma. Notes on the study in general: Among the nonresponders, some also had low normalized T-cell clonal expansion.

This CDR3 spans 15 amino acids. Unmatched junction bases numbered 6, after V lost 5 bases and J lost 3 bases. The germline gives CDR1 MNHEY, CDR2 SMNVEV (reference sequence). With regard to this clone: Its antigen is undetermined.

Sequencing was performed with immunoSEQ multiplex PCR; in TCRdb, only in-frame clones are kept and a portion is missing. The sample contains tens of thousands of clones, around 84% of which appear only once. The chain is built from TRBV27 and TRBJ2-2; 7 bases are a match to TRBD1. Source: CD4+ or CD8+ T cells sorted from blood, taken in a trial of the OX40 agonist ivuxolimab. This TCR derives from an adult with an advanced solid tumor such as melanoma, head and neck, liver or kidney cancer. The CDR3 sequence is CASSRRDSYTGELFF. CDR3 nucleotides: TGTGCCAGCAGTCGACGGGACAGTTACACCGGGGAGCTGTTTTTT.